A selection of T cell receptor beta chains follows, all from one sample in a study of blood T cell repertoires in COVID-19. Only in-frame clones appear in the TCRdb table, and some are missing; sequencing was by immunoSEQ multiplex PCR. Among 35,000 or so clones listed, around 85% were seen once. Material: peripheral blood. The receptors stem from a man aged 80 or over with active or convalescent COVID-19. CDR3s leave out the opening cysteine and the closing phenylalanine or tryptophan. A row's size may be missing; if present it is once, few, many or a size class.

clone size,J gene,V gene,CDR3 protein
NA,TRBJ2-7,TRBV4-2,ASSQGAGLENEQY
NA,TRBJ2-2,TRBV4-2,ASSQVVAGTGELF
NA,TRBJ1-6,TRBV19,ASSISSGTYNSPLH
NA,TRBJ2-7,TRBV7-2,ASSYRGGAVYEQY
NA,TRBJ1-6,TRBV18,ASSGTANNSPLH
few,TRBJ2-1,TRBV13,ASSSSGTLRSEQF
NA,TRBJ2-1,TRBV19,AISDGGSGYNEQF
NA,TRBJ2-2,TRBV7-8,ASQGTARTGELF
few,TRBJ1-5,TRBV6-1,ASSEIWAGSNQPQH
NA,TRBJ2-7,TRBV27,ASSLMAPSDFYEQY
few,TRBJ2-1,TRBV18,ASSNSQAGSSYNEQF
NA,TRBJ1-1,TRBV20-1,SAFRNTEAF
NA,TRBJ2-5,TRBV6-2/TRBV6-3,ASSDKAGGYGETQY
few,TRBJ2-3,TRBV7-3,ASSRDSSGGDTQY
NA,TRBJ1-2,TRBV29-1,SVEEALPQGIYGYT
NA,TRBJ2-7,TRBV6-2/TRBV6-3,ASSYAEVEY
NA,TRBJ1-6,TRBV7-8,ASSVDRAGSPLH
NA,TRBJ1-2,TRBV7-9,ASSEGDRGHGYT
NA,TRBJ2-3,TRBV7-8,ASSPLWGQNTDTQY
NA,TRBJ1-1,TRBV7-9,ASNPGQMNTEAF
NA,TRBJ2-1,TRBV7-9,ASSSSSVSSYNEQF
NA,TRBJ2-1,TRBV28,ASSSQGTTEVGQF
NA,TRBJ2-1,TRBV12-3/TRBV12-4,ASSFSGPQF
NA,TRBJ2-7,TRBV5-5,ASSWTRGVEQY
NA,TRBJ1-5,TRBV29-1,SVEVQGSQPQH
NA,TRBJ1-2,TRBV27,ASSLSWSNYGYT
NA,TRBJ2-7,TRBV13,ASSWGQGMDEQY
few,TRBJ2-3,TRBV4-1,ASSAAGKDTQY
NA,TRBJ2-5,TRBV11-2,ASGWGERQETQY
few,TRBJ1-3,TRBV6-5,ASSYRRDTGNTIY
NA,TRBJ2-7,TRBV7-2,ASSLDPSGLAGVLRQY
few,TRBJ1-2,TRBV15,ATSVDRGNYGYT
NA,TRBJ2-3,TRBV7-3,ASRDRGVPTDTQY
NA,TRBJ2-2,TRBV11-2,ASSLFSEAGELF
NA,TRBJ1-4,TRBV5-6,ASSLFGRRDEKLF
NA,TRBJ2-7,TRBV29-1,SARTSGPPPGNEQY
NA,TRBJ2-1,TRBV7-3,ASSLIPGQGNEQF
NA,TRBJ2-3,TRBV5-8,ASSLAREPRVEFDTDTQY
NA,TRBJ2-1,TRBV7-9,ASSFSAGRESYNEQF
NA,TRBJ2-1,TRBV7-9,ASSQPGLADNEQF
NA,TRBJ1-1,TRBV2,ASSLLNRARGEAF
NA,TRBJ1-3,TRBV9,ASSVGVSSGNTIY